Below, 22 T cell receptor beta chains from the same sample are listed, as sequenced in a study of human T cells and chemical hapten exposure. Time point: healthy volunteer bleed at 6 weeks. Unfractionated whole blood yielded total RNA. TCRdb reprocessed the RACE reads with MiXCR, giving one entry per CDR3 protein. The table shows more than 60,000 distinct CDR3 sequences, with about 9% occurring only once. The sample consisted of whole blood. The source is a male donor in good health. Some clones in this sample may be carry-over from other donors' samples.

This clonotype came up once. The CDR3 nucleotides read TGTGCCAGCAGCCAAGATAACCGACAGCCCCAGCATTTT. It codes for CASSQDNRQPQHF. The chain couples TRBV3-1 to TRBJ1-5, with D uncertain. The CDR3 totals 13 residues. Per germline, CDR1 LGHDT and CDR2 YNNKEL (reference sequence). Trimming stripped 0 bases from V and 7 bases from J, with 7 bases between.

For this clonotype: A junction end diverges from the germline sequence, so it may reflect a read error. DNA for the CDR3: TGTGCCAGCTCCCCACCAGTCCGGGGCACCGGGGAGCTGTTTTTT. Amino acid sequence: CASSPPVRGTGELFF. The chain is built from TRBV18 and TRBJ2-2; D is perhaps TRBD2 (5 bases). The germline V gene has CDR1 KGHSH and CDR2 LQKENI. There are 15 residues in the CDR3. Together with reference TRBV18 and TRBJ2-2, the CDR3 gives the full variable domain: NAGVMQNPRHLVRRRGQEARLRCSPMKGHSHVYWYRQLPEEGLKFMVYLQKENIIDESGMPKERFSAEFPKEGPSILRIQQVVRGDSAAYFCASSPPVRGTGELFFGEGSRLTVL.

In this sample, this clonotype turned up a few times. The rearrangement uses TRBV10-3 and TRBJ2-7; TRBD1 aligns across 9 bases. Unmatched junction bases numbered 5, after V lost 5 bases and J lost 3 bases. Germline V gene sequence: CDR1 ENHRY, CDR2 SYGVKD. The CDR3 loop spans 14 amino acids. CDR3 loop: CAISPGQGLYEQYF. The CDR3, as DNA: TGTGCCATCAGTCCGGGACAGGGTCTCTACGAGCAGTACTTC.

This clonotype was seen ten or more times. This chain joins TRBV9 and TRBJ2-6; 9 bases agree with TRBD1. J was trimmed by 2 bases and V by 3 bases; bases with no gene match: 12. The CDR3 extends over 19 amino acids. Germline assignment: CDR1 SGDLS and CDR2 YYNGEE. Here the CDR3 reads CASSASSGGQGTGANVLTF. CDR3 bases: TGTGCCAGCAGCGCAAGTTCCGGGGGACAGGGAACTGGGGCCAACGTCCTGACTTTC. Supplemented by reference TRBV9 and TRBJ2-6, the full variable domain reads DSGVTQTPKHLITATGQRVTLRCSPRSGDLSVYWYQQSLDQGLQFLIQYYNGEERAKGNILERFSAQQFPDLHSELNLSSLELGDSALYFCASSASSGGQGTGANVLTFGAGSRLTVL.

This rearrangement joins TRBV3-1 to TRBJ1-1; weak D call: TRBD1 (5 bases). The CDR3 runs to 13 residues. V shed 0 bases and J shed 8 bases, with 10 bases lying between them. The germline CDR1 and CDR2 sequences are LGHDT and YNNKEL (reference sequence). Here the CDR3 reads CASSQDGGREAFF. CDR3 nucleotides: TGTGCCAGCAGCCAAGACGGGGGTAGGGAAGCTTTCTTT.

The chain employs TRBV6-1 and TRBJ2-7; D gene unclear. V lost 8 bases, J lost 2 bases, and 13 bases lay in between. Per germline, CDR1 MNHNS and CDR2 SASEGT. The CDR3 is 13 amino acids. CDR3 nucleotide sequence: TGTGCCAGCTCTTTCGATCCAACCTACGAGCAGTACTTC. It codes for CASSFDPTYEQYF.

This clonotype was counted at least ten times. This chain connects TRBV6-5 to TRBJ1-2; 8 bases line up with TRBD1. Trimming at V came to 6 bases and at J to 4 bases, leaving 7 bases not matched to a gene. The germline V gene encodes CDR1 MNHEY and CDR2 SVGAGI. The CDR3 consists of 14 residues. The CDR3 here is CASSRQGFGYGYTF. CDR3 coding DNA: TGTGCCAGCAGCCGACAGGGGTTCGGCTATGGCTACACCTTC.

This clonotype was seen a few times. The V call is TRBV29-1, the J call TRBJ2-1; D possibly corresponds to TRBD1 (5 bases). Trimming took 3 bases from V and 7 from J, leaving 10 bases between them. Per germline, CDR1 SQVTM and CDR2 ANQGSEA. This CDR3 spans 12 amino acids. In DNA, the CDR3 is TGCAGCGTTGACAGGGTGGGGAATGAGCAGTTCTTC. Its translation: CSVDRVGNEQFF.

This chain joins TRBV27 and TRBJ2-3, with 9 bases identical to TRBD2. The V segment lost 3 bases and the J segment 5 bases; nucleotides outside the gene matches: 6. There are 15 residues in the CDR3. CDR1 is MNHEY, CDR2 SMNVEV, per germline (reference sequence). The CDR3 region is CASSFPAGGQDTQYF. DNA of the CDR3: TGTGCCAGCAGTTTCCCGGCGGGGGGGCAAGATACGCAGTATTTT.

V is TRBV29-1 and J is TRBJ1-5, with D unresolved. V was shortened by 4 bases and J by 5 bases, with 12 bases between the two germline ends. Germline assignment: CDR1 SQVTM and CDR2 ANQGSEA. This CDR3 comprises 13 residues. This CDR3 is CSVAAAIDQPQHF. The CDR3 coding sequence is TGCAGCGTTGCGGCAGCCATAGATCAGCCCCAGCATTTT.

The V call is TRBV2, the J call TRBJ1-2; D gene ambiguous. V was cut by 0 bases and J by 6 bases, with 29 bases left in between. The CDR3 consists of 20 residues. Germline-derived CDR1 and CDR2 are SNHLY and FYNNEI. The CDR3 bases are TGTGCCAGCAGTGAAGCCTTAGCCCAGGATAAGCACCTCTTAAGGCATGGCTACACCTTC. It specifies CASSEALAQDKHLLRHGYTF.

Here the CDR3 DNA reads TGTGCCAGCAGTGGGGGAAGGACCGGGGAGCTGTTTTTT. Translating it yields CASSGGRTGELFF. The chain has TRBV6-6 and TRBJ2-2; D possibly uses TRBD1 or TRBD2 (5 bases each). The V gene lost 5 bases and the J gene lost 5 bases, with 9 bases spanning the gap. CDR1 is MNHNY and CDR2 is SVGAGI in the germline V gene (reference sequence). The CDR3 is 13 residues long.

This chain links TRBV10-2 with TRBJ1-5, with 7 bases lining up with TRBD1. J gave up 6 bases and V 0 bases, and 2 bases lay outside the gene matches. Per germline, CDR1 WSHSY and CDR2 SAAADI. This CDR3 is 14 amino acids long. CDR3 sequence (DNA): TGCGCCAGCAGTGAGTCCGACAGGGTTCAGCCCCAGCATTTT. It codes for CASSESDRVQPQHF.

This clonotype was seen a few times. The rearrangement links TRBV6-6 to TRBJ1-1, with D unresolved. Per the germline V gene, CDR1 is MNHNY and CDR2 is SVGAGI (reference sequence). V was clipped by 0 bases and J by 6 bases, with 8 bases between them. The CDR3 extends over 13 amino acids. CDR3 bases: TGTGCCAGCAGTTACTCGGCGAGGGCTGAAGCTTTCTTT. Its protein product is CASSYSARAEAFF.

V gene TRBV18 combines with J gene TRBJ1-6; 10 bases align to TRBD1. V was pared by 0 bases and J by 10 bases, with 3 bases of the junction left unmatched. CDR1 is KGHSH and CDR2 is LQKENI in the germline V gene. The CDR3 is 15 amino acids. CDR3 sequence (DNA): TGTGCCAGCTCACCACCGGGACAGGGGCGATCACCCCTCCACTTT. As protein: CASSPPGQGRSPLHF.

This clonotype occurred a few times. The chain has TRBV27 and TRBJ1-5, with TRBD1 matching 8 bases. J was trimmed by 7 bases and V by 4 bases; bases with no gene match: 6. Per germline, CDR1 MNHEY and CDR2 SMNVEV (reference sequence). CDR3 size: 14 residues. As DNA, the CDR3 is TGTGCCAGCAGTTCCAGGGGGCCGGGGCAGCCCCAGCATTTT. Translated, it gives CASSSRGPGQPQHF.

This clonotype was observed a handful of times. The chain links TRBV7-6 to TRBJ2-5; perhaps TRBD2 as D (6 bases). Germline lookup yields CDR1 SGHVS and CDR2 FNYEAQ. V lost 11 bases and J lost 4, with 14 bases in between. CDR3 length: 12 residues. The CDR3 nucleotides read TGTGCCGCCCCCGGGAGACGAGAGACCCAGTACTTC. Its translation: CAAPGRRETQYF. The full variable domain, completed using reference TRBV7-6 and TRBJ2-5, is GAGVSQSPRYKVTKRGQDVALRCDPISGHVSLYWYRQALGQGPEFLTYFNYEAQQDKSGLPNDRFSAERPEGSISTLTIQRTEQRDSAMYRCAAPGRRETQYFGPGTRLLVL.

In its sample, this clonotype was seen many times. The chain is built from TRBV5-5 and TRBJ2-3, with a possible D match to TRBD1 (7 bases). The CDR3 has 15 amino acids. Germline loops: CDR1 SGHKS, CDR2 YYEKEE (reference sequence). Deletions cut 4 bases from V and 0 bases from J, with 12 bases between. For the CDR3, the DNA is TGTGCCAGCAGCCAGGGGGGACGAAGCACAGATACGCAGTATTTT. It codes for CASSQGGRSTDTQYF.

The CDR3 loop is CASSSDSYNEQFF. DNA of the CDR3: TGTGCCAGCAGCTCCGACAGCTACAATGAGCAGTTCTTC. The chain combines TRBV7-3 with TRBJ2-1; D possibly corresponds to TRBD1 (5 bases). The V end lost 4 bases, the J end lost 3 bases, and 7 bases lay between the germline ends. The CDR3 is made up of 13 amino acids. Germline loops: CDR1 SGHTA, CDR2 FQGTGA.

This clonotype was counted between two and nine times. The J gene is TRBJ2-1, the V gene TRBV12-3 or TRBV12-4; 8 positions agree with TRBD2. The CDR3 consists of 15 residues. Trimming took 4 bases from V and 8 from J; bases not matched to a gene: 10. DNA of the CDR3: TGTGCCAGCAGTTCGGCCGGGACTAGGGCCGATGAGCAGTTCTTC. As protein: CASSSAGTRADEQFF.

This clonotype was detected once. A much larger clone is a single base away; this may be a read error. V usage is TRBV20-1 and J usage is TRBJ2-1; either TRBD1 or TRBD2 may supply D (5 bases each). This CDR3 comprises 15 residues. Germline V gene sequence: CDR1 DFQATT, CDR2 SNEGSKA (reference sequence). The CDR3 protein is CSGDPILGSYNEQSF. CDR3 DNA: TGCAGTGGGGACCCTATCTTGGGGTCCTACAATGAGCAGTCCTTC.

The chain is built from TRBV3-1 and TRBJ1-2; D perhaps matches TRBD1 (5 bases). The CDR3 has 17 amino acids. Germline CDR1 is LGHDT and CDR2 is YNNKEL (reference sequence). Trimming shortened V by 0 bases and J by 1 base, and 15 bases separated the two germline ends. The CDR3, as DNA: TGTGCCAGCAGCCAAGAGGGGCCAAGGGGAAGTAACTATGGCTACACCTTC. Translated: CASSQEGPRGSNYGYTF.